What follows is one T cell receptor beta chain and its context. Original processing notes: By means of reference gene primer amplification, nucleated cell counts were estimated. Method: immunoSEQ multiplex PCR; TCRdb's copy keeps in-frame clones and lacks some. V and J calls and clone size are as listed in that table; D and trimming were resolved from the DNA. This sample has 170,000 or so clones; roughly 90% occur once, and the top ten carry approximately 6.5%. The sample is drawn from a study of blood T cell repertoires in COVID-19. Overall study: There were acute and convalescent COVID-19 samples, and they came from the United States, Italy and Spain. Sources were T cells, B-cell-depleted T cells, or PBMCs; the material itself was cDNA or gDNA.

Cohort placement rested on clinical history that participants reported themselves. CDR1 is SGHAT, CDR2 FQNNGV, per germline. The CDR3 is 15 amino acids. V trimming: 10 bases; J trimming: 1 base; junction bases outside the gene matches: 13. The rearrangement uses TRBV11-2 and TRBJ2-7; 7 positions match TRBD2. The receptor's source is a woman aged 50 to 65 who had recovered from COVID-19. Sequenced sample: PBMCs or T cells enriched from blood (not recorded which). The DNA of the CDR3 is TGTGCCACCACTTGGCAGGCGGGAGCGTCCTACGAGCAGTACTTC. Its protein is CATTWQAGASYEQYF. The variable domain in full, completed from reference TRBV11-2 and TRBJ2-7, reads EAGVAQSPRYKIIEKRQSVAFWCNPISGHATLYWYQQILGQGPKLLIQFQNNGVVDDSQLPKDRFSAERLKGVDSTLKIQPAKLEDSAVYLCATTWQAGASYEQYFGPGTRLTVT.